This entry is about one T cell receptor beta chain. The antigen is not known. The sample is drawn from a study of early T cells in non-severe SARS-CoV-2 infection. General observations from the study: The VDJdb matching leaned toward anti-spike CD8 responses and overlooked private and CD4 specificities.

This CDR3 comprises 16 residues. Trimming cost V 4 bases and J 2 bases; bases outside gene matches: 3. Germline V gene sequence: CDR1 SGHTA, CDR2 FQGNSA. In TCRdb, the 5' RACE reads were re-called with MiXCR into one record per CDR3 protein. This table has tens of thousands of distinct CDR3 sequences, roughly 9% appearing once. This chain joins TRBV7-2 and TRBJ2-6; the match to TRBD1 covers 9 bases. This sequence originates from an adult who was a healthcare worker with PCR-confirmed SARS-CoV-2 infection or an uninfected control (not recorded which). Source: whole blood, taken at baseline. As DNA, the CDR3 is TGTGCCAGCAGCTACACAGGGGGCCCTGGGGCCAACGTCCTGACTTTC. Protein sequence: CASSYTGGPGANVLTF.